This entry concerns a single T cell receptor (beta chain). Antigen specificity is unknown. The template switching step added UMIs that contained a 6-nucleotide sample barcode. TCRdb reworked the 5' RACE reads into one entry per CDR3 protein, no DNA. The sample totals more than 300,000 distinct CDR3 sequences. This sample was included in a study of monozygotic twins with inflammatory bowel disease. Findings of the study overall: Against healthy co-twins, IBD patients had lower TCRbeta diversity (measured by inverse Simpson). Lower sharing of clonotypes with other individuals was seen in IBD patients than in healthy twins. This was most marked in patients showing signs of disease activity. Limited power may explain why concordant and discordant twins showed no difference in repertoire similarity.

This CDR3 is built from 14 residues. CDR1 and CDR2 (germline): LGHNA, YSLEER. The receptor comes from a human donor with ulcerative colitis or Crohn's disease, or a healthy co-twin of an affected twin (not recorded which). This rearrangement joins TRBV4-3 to TRBJ2-7; the D gene TCRdb calls, TRBD1, cannot be checked with no DNA. Sequencing was done on a sample of blood. The CDR3 is CASSPGVTYYEQYF.